This T cell receptor beta chain originates from a study of blood T cells in healthy people across ages. Whole-study findings and limits: It was not possible, with unsorted PBMCs, to conclusively compare naive and antigen-experienced cells.

This CDR3 spans 12 amino acids. Germline V gives CDR1 MDHEN, CDR2 SYDVKM. Deletions cut 6 bases from V and 9 bases from J, with 12 bases between. Each of the donors had 9 to 10 milliliters of peripheral blood drawn into EDTA-treated Vacutainer tubes. Then a second PCR, running about 6 to 11 cycles, was carried out with a sample-barcoded 5' primer and a J-beta primer mix. Tags on each cDNA molecule came from a template-switch adaptor with 12 random nucleotides. All samples gave at least 2.5 million CDR3-containing paired-end reads. TCRdb processed the 5' RACE reads anew with MiXCR; each CDR3 protein has one entry. In the table there are roughly 1,500,000 distinct CDR3 sequences, approximately 40% of which are singletons. Concerning this clonotype: Its antigen is not known.

The chain joins TRBV28 to TRBJ1-5; D is undetermined. The sample consisted of blood. The origin of this receptor is a woman aged 18-29 years in good health. CDR3 DNA sequence: TGTGCCAGCAGGCCCTGGGGATGGCCCCAGCATTTT. It translates to CASRPWGWPQHF. The entire variable domain, with the rest obtained from reference TRBV28 and TRBJ1-5, is as follows: DVKVTQSSRYLVKRTGEKVFLECVQDMDHENMFWYRQDPGLGLRLIYFSYDVKMKEKGDIPEGYSVSREKKERFSLILESASTNQTSMYLCASRPWGWPQHFGDGTRLSIL.